Only a few counts were recorded for the clone carrying this T cell receptor (beta chain). Its specificity is not known. The data were taken from a study of human T cells and chemical hapten exposure. Notes on the study in general: Among TCRs, those above 1 in 1000 frequency were unaffected by DPC sensitization.

The time point was: healthy volunteer bleed at 6 weeks. The template was total RNA from unfractionated whole blood. As processed by the authors: Samples had a median of 95,638 TCRs, ranging about 20,000 to 700,000. MiXCR was run by TCRdb on the RACE reads, yielding one entry per CDR3 protein. V and J calls and clone size were set by TCRdb, not the authors. The sample yields about 79,000 distinct CDR3 sequences, 8.6% seen once. This clonotype was sampled from a male donor in good health. Some clones in this sample may be carry-over from other donors' samples. The sequenced sample consisted of whole blood.

The CDR3 loop reads CASSPRGQGGTEAFF. The DNA for the CDR3 is TGTGCCAGCAGTCCCCGAGGACAGGGGGGGACTGAAGCTTTCTTT. The chain joins TRBV27 to TRBJ1-1; 10 nucleotides agree with TRBD1. CDR1 and CDR2 (germline): MNHEY, SMNVEV (reference sequence). The CDR3 loop spans 15 amino acids. V dropped 5 bases and J dropped 5; count of bases not matched to a gene: 8.